These 18 T cell receptor beta chains originate from one sample sequenced in a study of blood T cell repertoires in COVID-19 (TCRdb year 2020). Receptor libraries were prepared by the immunoSEQ multiplex PCR assay. The immuneACCESS repertoire file appears here via TCRdb, limited to in-frame rearrangements. These files lack a portion of the clones; in checked studies, under half of the deficit traces to unresolved V genes, and the cause of the others is not known. This sample gives fewer than 250,000 clones in total; around 82% of them show up just once. Of the sample, about 8.9% falls within the top ten clones. The sample comprised peripheral blood. The receptors were gathered from a woman aged 45-65 years with acute or convalescent COVID-19.

The chain recombines TRBV5-1 with TRBJ2-1; TRBD1 might be the D (5 bases). Germline CDR1 is SGHRS and CDR2 is YFSETQ. CDR3 size: 14 residues. Trimming took 0 bases from V and 2 from J, leaving 6 bases between them. As DNA, the CDR3 is TGCGCCAGCAGCTTGGGACAGCCCTACAATGAGCAGTTCTTC. Translation gives CASSLGQPYNEQFF.

This clone was observed a single time. J is TRBJ2-5 and V is TRBV5-4; TRBD2 matches at 8 bases. Per the germline V gene, CDR1 is SGHNT and CDR2 is YYREEE (reference sequence). The V segment lost 2 bases and the J segment 2 bases; nucleotides outside the gene matches: 5. The CDR3 is 15 amino acids. As DNA, the CDR3 is TGTGCCAGCAGCTTCTCTAGCGGGCAACAAGAGACCCAGTACTTC. Amino acid sequence: CASSFSSGQQETQYF.

The chain joins TRBV5-1 to TRBJ2-3; possibly TRBD2 for D (6 bases). This CDR3 spans 17 amino acids. The germline V and J ends were trimmed by 5 bases and 1 base, with 20 bases remaining between them. From germline, CDR1 is SGHRS and CDR2 YFSETQ. The CDR3 coding sequence is TGCGCCAGCAGACCAGCGGGTTCCACGGGGGGCACAGATACGCAGTATTTT. Translating it yields CASRPAGSTGGTDTQYF.

This clone was counted a single time. The chain carries TRBV5-5 and TRBJ2-7, with 13 positions matching TRBD2. Trimming cost V 0 bases and J 1 base; bases outside gene matches: 4. Germline V gives CDR1 SGHKS, CDR2 YYEKEE (reference sequence). The CDR3 totals 17 residues. The CDR3 is CASSLELAGGPSYEQYF. CDR3 nucleotide sequence: TGTGCCAGCAGCTTGGAACTAGCGGGAGGGCCGTCCTACGAGCAGTACTTC.

This clone was counted a few times. V gene TRBV2 combines with J gene TRBJ2-1; the D gene is possibly TRBD1 (5 bases). Trimming cost V 5 bases and J 0 bases, with 11 bases left between them. The length of the CDR3 is 15 residues. Germline loops: CDR1 SNHLY, CDR2 FYNNEI. Here the CDR3 reads CASSRQSSSYNEQFF. In DNA, the CDR3 is TGTGCCAGCAGTCGACAGAGCAGCTCCTACAATGAGCAGTTCTTC. Looking up the rest from reference TRBV2 and TRBJ2-1 gives the full variable domain: EPEVTQTPSHQVTQMGQEVILRCVPISNHLYFYWYRQILGQKVEFLVSFYNNEISEKSEIFDDQFSVERPDGSNFTLKIRSTKLEDSAMYFCASSRQSSSYNEQFFGPGTRLTVL.

The gene calls are TRBV7-2 and TRBJ2-5; a weak D match, TRBD1 (6 bases). The CDR3 covers 14 residues. The V and J ends lost 4 bases and 4 bases respectively, with 13 bases between them. Germline V gene lookup returns CDR1 SGHTA and CDR2 FQGNSA. The CDR3 region has the DNA TGTGCCAGCAGCTCACAGGGTCGGAGAGAGACCCAGTACTTC. This sequence encodes CASSSQGRRETQYF. Complete variable domain (other parts from reference TRBV7-2 and TRBJ2-5): GAGVSQSPSNKVTEKGKDVELRCDPISGHTALYWYRQSLGQGLEFLIYFQGNSAPDKSGLPSDRFSAERTGGSVSTLTIQRTQQEDSAVYLCASSSQGRRETQYFGPGTRLLVL.

The chain recombines TRBV3-1 (or the pseudogene TRBV3-2) with TRBJ2-1; D is possibly TRBD2 (6 bases). The germline CDR1 and CDR2 sequences are LGHDT and YNNKEL (reference sequence). This CDR3 is 14 amino acids long. The V and J ends lost 0 bases and 9 bases respectively, with 12 bases between them. CDR3 sequence (DNA): TGTGCCAGCAGCCAAGATCAAGCGGAGGGTGAGCAGTTCTTC. This codes for CASSQDQAEGEQFF.

The CDR3 coding sequence is TGTGCCAGCAGCTTGGTTGAGAGGAACACTGAAGCTTTCTTT. Its translation is CASSLVERNTEAFF. The chain uses TRBV5-6 and TRBJ1-1; D call uncertain. Germline-derived CDR1 and CDR2 are SGHDT and YYEEEE. CDR3 length: 14 amino acids. V was trimmed by 0 bases and J by 1 base, leaving 7 bases between them.

The chain carries TRBV23-1 and TRBJ2-2; D perhaps matches TRBD2 (5 bases). TRBV23-1 is an open reading frame, and its role is uncertain. The CDR3 runs 18 residues. V was pared by 3 bases and J by 7 bases, with 24 bases between. DNA for the CDR3: TGCGCCAGCAGTCACATCCGGGAAAGGAAGAGGTTATGCGGGGAGCTGTTTTTT. Translating it yields CASSHIRERKRLCGELFF.

The chain is built from TRBV10-3 and TRBJ2-3; 16 bases fit TRBD2. CDR3 length equals 18 residues. Germline V gene lookup returns CDR1 ENHRY and CDR2 SYGVKD. J gave up 4 bases and V 2 bases, and 6 bases lay outside the gene matches. Written as DNA, the CDR3 is TGTGCCATCAGTGAGCCCCAGGGACTAGCGGGAGGGGCAGATACGCAGTATTTT. Amino acids: CAISEPQGLAGGADTQYF.

The chain links TRBV7-2 to TRBJ2-2, with TRBD1 matching over 9 bases. The CDR3 extends over 16 amino acids. J lost 1 base, V lost 6 bases, and 6 bases had no gene match. Per the germline V gene, CDR1 is SGHTA and CDR2 is FQGNSA. CDR3 region: CASRRPGQGNTGELFF. The CDR3 region has the DNA TGTGCCAGCAGGCGCCCGGGACAGGGGAACACCGGGGAGCTGTTTTTT.

The genes are TRBV5-8 and TRBJ2-7, with 12 nucleotides matching TRBD1. V lost 4 bases and J lost 3; bases outside the gene matches: 5. Germline V gene sequence: CDR1 SGHTS, CDR2 YDEGEE. The CDR3 consists of 15 residues. The CDR3 is CASSPRDRGLYEQYF. The CDR3 nucleotides are TGTGCCAGCAGCCCCCGGGACAGGGGGCTCTACGAGCAGTACTTC.

This chain uses TRBV2 with TRBJ2-5; no clear D gene. Germline assignment: CDR1 SNHLY and CDR2 FYNNEI. The V end lost 0 bases, the J end lost 1 base, and 12 bases lay between the germline ends. There are 16 residues in the CDR3. Here the CDR3 reads CASSEALGLLQETQYF. Here the CDR3 DNA reads TGTGCCAGCAGTGAAGCGCTTGGGCTACTCCAAGAGACCCAGTACTTC.

This chain joins TRBV12-3 or TRBV12-4 and TRBJ1-1; TRBD1 agrees at 8 bases. The CDR3 is 13 amino acids. The ends lost 6 bases at V and 11 bases at J; junction bases unmatched: 11. CDR3 nucleotides: TGTGCCAGCAGGAGAGGACAGGGAACGCTCGCTTTCTTT. Residues: CASRRGQGTLAFF.

In DNA, the CDR3 is TGTGCCAGCAGCTTTTCCTTCACGGGGTTCGGATACGAGCAGTACTTC. Translated, it gives CASSFSFTGFGYEQYF. The chain uses TRBV28 and TRBJ2-7; D possibly corresponds to TRBD2 (5 bases). V lost 6 bases to trimming and J lost 4 bases, with 22 bases between them. The V gene's germline CDR1 is MDHEN and CDR2 SYDVKM. The CDR3 is 16 residues long.

This chain links TRBV27 with TRBJ2-3; 7 bases are a match to TRBD2. Losses at the gene ends were 1 base for V and 0 bases for J; bases not matched to a gene: 10. From germline, CDR1 is MNHEY and CDR2 SMNVEV (reference sequence). The CDR3 runs 18 residues. CDR3 DNA sequence: TGTGCCAGCAGTTTATTGATAGGGCTAGCGGTGAGCACAGATACGCAGTATTTT. Protein: CASSLLIGLAVSTDTQYF.

This chain uses TRBV5-6 with TRBJ2-5; a possible D gene is TRBD2 (5 bases). Germline lookup yields CDR1 SGHDT and CDR2 YYEEEE. Trimming shortened V by 0 bases and J by 4 bases, and 13 bases separated the two germline ends. CDR3 length: 15 amino acids. The CDR3 spells CASSLDAGRGETQYF. The CDR3 DNA reads TGTGCCAGCAGCTTGGATGCTGGGAGAGGAGAGACCCAGTACTTC.

In this sample, this clone turned up once. The chain combines TRBV2 with TRBJ1-4, with D tentatively TRBD1 (5 bases). V lost 1 base, J lost 2 bases, and 8 bases lay in between. Germline lookup yields CDR1 SNHLY and CDR2 FYNNEI. The CDR3 covers 15 residues. The CDR3 reads CASSEVGGTNEKLFF. CDR3 DNA: TGTGCCAGCAGTGAAGTCGGGGGTACTAATGAAAAACTGTTTTTT.